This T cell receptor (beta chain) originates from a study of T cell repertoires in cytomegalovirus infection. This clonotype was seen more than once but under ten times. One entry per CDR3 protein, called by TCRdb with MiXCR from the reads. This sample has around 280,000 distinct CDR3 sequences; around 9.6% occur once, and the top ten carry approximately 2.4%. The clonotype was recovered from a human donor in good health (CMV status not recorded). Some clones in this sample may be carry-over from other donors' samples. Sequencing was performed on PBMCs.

CDR3 sequence reads: CASSQYRSNEKLFF. The CDR3 DNA reads TGTGCCAGCAGCCAATACAGGAGTAATGAAAAACTGTTTTTT. The chain employs TRBV4-2 and TRBJ1-4, with D perhaps TRBD1 (5 bases). Trimming left V 2 bases short and J 4 bases short, with 8 bases between. From germline, CDR1 is LGHNA and CDR2 YNFKEQ. The CDR3 runs to 14 residues.